This T cell receptor beta chain is drawn from a study of blood T cell repertoires in COVID-19. Study overall: PBMCs, B-cell-depleted T cells, or T cells provided the cDNA or gDNA that made up the material.

The assay was immunoSEQ multiplex PCR, and TCRdb's table has in-frame clones only and misses some. The sample lists 250,000 to 400,000 clones; around 90% were seen once. The V gene's germline CDR1 is SGHRS and CDR2 YFSETQ. The V end lost 6 bases, the J end lost 9 bases, and 21 bases lay between the germline ends. The CDR3 has 14 amino acids. This clone was seen once. V is TRBV5-1 and J is TRBJ2-5, with a possible D match to TRBD1 (6 bases). The TCR originated in a man in his 60s who had recovered from COVID-19. Sequencing used PBMCs or T cells enriched from blood (not recorded which). The CDR3 coding sequence is TGCGCCAGCACCCAGGATACTGGCTCAGGGGCCCAGTACTTC. Its translation is CASTQDTGSGAQYF.